Listed below are T cell receptor beta chains from one sample, sequenced in a study of OX40 agonist ivuxolimab in advanced cancers. This table comes from immunoSEQ multiplex PCR, and its TCRdb copy is limited to in-frame clones, with some not included. The top ten clones hold more than 1.5% of a sample with 80,000 or so clones, 80% to 95% of them seen once. Sequenced here: CD4+ or CD8+ T cells sorted from blood, sampled in a trial of the OX40 agonist ivuxolimab. The receptors derive from an adult with an advanced solid tumor such as melanoma, head and neck, liver or kidney cancer. Each CDR3 is given with its conserved first and last residue. A D gene is named only where the DNA matches it firmly. Where a row states a size, it is once, few, many or the class of an expanded clone; other rows omit it.

V	D	J	size	length	DNA	CDR3
TRBV6-5	TRBD1	TRBJ1-2	-	14	TGTGCCAGCAGTATTGGACAGGGGGCAGGCGGCTACACCTTC	CASSIGQGAGGYTF
TRBV5-1	TRBD1	TRBJ2-5	once	14	TGCGCCAGCAGCCAAGGGACAGCTCAAGAGACCCAGTACTTC	CASSQGTAQETQYF
TRBV5-6	-	TRBJ2-3	-	15	TGTGCCAGCAGCGTCGACAGATCGGGCACAGATACGCAGTATTTT	CASSVDRSGTDTQYF
TRBV7-6	-	TRBJ1-3	once	18	TGTGCCAGCAGCTTAATAGCGAGGGTTAGCGAGCCTGGAAACACCATATATTTT	CASSLIARVSEPGNTIYF
TRBV18	TRBD1	TRBJ2-3	-	16	TGTGCCAGCTCACCACCAGGGACAGCAAGCACAGATACGCAGTATTTT	CASSPPGTASTDTQYF
TRBV7-2	-	TRBJ1-4	once	15	TGTGCCAGCAGCTTAACAGGCGGCCTTAATGAAAAACTGTTTTTT	CASSLTGGLNEKLFF
TRBV29-1	-	TRBJ1-1	-	11	TGCAGCGTTGTTAGGAACACTGAAGCTTTCTTT	CSVVRNTEAFF
TRBV10-3	-	TRBJ2-7	-	11	TGTGCCATCAGTGAGGGTGGGGAGCAGTACTTC	CAISEGGEQYF
TRBV5-1	-	TRBJ1-1	-	13	TGCGCCAGCAGTTTCCTAGGTGACACTGAAGCTTTCTTT	CASSFLGDTEAFF
TRBV7-2	-	TRBJ1-1	-	14	TGTGCCAGCAGCCTTCGTAGAGGCTGGACTGAAGCTTTCTTT	CASSLRRGWTEAFF